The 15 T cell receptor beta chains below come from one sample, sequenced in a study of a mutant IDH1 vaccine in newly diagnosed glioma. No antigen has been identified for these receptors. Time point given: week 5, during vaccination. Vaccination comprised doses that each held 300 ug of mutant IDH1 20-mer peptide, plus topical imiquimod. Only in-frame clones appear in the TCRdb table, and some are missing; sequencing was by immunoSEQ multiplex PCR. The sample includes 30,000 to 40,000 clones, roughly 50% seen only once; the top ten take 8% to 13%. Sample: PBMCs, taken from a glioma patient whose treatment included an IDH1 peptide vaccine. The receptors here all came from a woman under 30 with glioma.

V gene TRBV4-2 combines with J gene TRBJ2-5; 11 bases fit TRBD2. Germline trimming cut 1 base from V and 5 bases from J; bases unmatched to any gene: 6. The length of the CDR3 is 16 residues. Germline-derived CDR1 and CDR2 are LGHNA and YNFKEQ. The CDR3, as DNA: TGTGCCAGCAGCCAAGGGCTAGCGGGAGGTCGGGAGACCCAGTACTTC. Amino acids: CASSQGLAGGRETQYF.

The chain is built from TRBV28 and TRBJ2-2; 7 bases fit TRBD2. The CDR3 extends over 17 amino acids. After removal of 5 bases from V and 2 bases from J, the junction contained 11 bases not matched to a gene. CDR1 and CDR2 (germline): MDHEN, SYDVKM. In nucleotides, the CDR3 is TGTGCCAGCAGTCCTATGGCGGGAGTTATTAACACCGGGGAGCTGTTTTTT. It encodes CASSPMAGVINTGELFF.

This CDR3 reads CASSLGQGEQYF. CDR3 coding DNA: TGCGCCAGCAGCCTCGGACAGGGCGAGCAGTACTTC. The chain employs TRBV10-2 and TRBJ2-7; 8 bases are shared with TRBD1. CDR3 size: 12 residues. J lost 6 bases, V lost 6 bases, and 4 bases had no gene match. Germline V gene sequence: CDR1 WSHSY, CDR2 SAAADI.

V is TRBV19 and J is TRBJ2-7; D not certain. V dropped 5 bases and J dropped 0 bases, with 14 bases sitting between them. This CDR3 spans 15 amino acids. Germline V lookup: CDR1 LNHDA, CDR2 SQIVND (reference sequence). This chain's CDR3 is CASSSPDDLSYEQYF. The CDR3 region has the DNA TGTGCCAGTAGTTCCCCCGACGACCTCTCCTACGAGCAGTACTTC. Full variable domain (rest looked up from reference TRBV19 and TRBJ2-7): DGGITQSPKYLFRKEGQNVTLSCEQNLNHDAMYWYRQDPGQGLRLIYYSQIVNDFQKGDIAEGYSVSREKKESFPLTVTSAQKNPTAFYLCASSSPDDLSYEQYFGPGTRLTVT.

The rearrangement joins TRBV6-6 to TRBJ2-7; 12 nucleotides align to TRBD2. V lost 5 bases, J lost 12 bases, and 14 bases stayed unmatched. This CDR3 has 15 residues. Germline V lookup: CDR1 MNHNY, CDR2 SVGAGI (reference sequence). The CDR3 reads CASSTRTSGISRWYF. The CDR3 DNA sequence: TGTGCCAGCAGTACCAGGACTAGCGGGATCTCCCGCTGGTACTTC.

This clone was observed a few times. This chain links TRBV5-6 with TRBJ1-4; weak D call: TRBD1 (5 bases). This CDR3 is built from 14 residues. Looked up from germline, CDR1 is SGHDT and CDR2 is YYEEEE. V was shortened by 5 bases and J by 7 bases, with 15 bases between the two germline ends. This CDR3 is CASSLFGTGEKLFF. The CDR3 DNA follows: TGTGCCAGCAGTCTCTTCGGGACGGGTGAAAAACTGTTTTTT. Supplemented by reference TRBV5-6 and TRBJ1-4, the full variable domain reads DAGVTQSPTHLIKTRGQQVTLRCSPKSGHDTVSWYQQALGQGPQFIFQYYEEEERQRGNFPDRFSGHQFPNYSSELNVNALLLGDSALYLCASSLFGTGEKLFFGSGTQLSVL.

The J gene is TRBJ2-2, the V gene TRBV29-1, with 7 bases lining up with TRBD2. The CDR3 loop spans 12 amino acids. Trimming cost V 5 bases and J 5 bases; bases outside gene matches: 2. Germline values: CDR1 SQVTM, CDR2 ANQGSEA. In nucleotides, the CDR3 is TGCAGCGTTCCTAGCGGAACCGGGGAGCTGTTTTTT. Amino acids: CSVPSGTGELFF.

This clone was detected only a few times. DNA for the CDR3: TGTGCCAGCAGGGGACTCGGGACACAAGAAGCTTTCTTT. Translated, it gives CASRGLGTQEAFF. The chain is built from TRBV27 and TRBJ1-1, with D perhaps TRBD1 (6 bases). This CDR3 has 13 amino acids. Germline CDR1 reads MNHEY; CDR2 reads SMNVEV (reference sequence). Trimming shortened V by 6 bases and J by 8 bases, and 16 bases separated the two germline ends.

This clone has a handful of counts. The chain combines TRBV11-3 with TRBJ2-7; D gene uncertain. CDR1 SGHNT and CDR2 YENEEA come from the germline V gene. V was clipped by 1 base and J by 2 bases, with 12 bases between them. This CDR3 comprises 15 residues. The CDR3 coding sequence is TGTGCCAGCAGCTTAGTTGCATCAGCCGCCTACGAGCAGTACTTC. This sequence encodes CASSLVASAAYEQYF.

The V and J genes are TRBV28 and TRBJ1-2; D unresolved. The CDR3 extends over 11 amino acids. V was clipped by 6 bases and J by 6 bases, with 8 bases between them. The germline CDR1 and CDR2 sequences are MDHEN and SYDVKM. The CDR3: CASRTDHGYTF. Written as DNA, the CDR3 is TGTGCCAGCAGGACTGACCATGGCTACACCTTC.

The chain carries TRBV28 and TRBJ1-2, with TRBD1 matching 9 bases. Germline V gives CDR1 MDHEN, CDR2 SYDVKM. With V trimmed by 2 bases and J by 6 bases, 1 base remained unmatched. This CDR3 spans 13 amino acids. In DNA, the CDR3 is TGTGCCAGCAGTTTAGGGACAGGGAATGGCTACACCTTC. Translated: CASSLGTGNGYTF.

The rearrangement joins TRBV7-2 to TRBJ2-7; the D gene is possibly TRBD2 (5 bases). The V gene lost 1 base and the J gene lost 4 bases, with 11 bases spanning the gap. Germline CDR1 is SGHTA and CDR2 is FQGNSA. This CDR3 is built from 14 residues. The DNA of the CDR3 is TGTGCCAGCAGCTTAGGAGGGTCCCGATACGAGCAGTACTTC. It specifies CASSLGGSRYEQYF.

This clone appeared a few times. CDR3 residues: CASSSGYTDTQYF. The CDR3 DNA is TGTGCCAGCTCCTCGGGGTACACAGATACGCAGTATTTT. V usage is TRBV18 and J usage is TRBJ2-3, with a possible D match to TRBD2 (5 bases). Germline CDR1 and CDR2: KGHSH and LQKENI. This CDR3 is built from 13 residues. Trimming pared 6 bases from V and 2 bases from J, leaving 9 bases between.

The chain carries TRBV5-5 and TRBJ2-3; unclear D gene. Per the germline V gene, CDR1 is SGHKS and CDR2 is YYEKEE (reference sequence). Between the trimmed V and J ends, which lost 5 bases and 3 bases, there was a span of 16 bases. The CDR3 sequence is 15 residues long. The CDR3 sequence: CASRRLATATDTQYF. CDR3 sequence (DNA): TGTGCCAGCAGGCGACTGGCCACGGCGACAGATACGCAGTATTTT.

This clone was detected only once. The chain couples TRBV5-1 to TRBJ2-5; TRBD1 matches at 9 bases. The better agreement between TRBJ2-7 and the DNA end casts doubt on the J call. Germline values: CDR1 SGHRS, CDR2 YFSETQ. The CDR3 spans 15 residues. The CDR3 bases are TGCGCCAGCAGCTTGGAAGGGACAGGGATCCACGAGCAGTACTTC. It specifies CASSLEGTGIHEQYF.